These 27 T cell receptor beta chains originate from one sample sequenced in a study of OX40 agonist ivuxolimab in advanced cancers. Produced via immunoSEQ multiplex PCR; TCRdb's table is partial and in-frame only. The table records tens of thousands of clones, approximately 86% of them present only once. The sequencing here drew on CD4+ or CD8+ T cells sorted from blood, taken in a trial of the OX40 agonist ivuxolimab. These receptors were taken from an adult with an advanced solid tumor such as melanoma, head and neck, liver or kidney cancer.

V gene TRBV5-5 combines with J gene TRBJ2-5; unclear D gene. V was trimmed by 0 bases and J by 7 bases, leaving 10 bases between them. The germline CDR1 and CDR2 sequences are SGHKS and YYEKEE (reference sequence). There are 13 residues in the CDR3. The CDR3 coding sequence is TGTGCCAGCAGCTTGGGCCTCCTCGGGACCCAGTACTTC. Protein product: CASSLGLLGTQYF.

This clone was picked up a small number of times. This chain joins TRBV19 and TRBJ2-2; TRBD1 matches 9 bases. CDR1 and CDR2 (germline): LNHDA, SQIVND (reference sequence). The J segment lost 7 bases and the V segment lost 3 bases, leaving 9 bases of the junction unmatched. This CDR3 spans 16 amino acids. The CDR3 DNA is TGTGCCAGTAGTATGAAGGGGACAGGGAGGGACGGGGAGCTGTTTTTT. Translating gives CASSMKGTGRDGELFF. Filled out from reference TRBV19 and TRBJ2-2, the complete variable domain reads DGGITQSPKYLFRKEGQNVTLSCEQNLNHDAMYWYRQDPGQGLRLIYYSQIVNDFQKGDIAEGYSVSREKKESFPLTVTSAQKNPTAFYLCASSMKGTGRDGELFFGEGSRLTVL.

The V gene is TRBV28, the J gene TRBJ1-3; D not resolved. This CDR3 is 14 amino acids long. Germline CDR1 MDHEN, CDR2 SYDVKM. Trimming removed 7 bases at V and 1 base at J, with 11 bases between. CDR3 in DNA: TGTGCCAGCAAGGAGGGTCTTTCTGGAAACACCATATATTTT. Its translation is CASKEGLSGNTIYF.

The J gene is TRBJ2-5, the V gene TRBV6-6, with TRBD2 identical over 10 bases. The CDR3 is made up of 16 amino acids. CDR1 is MNHNY, CDR2 SVGAGI, per germline (reference sequence). V shed 8 bases and J 5 bases; nucleotides not matched to a gene: 14. In DNA, the CDR3 is TGTGCCAGCTCCGATCCAAGCGGGAGGGCAGGGGAGACCCAGTACTTC. Translation gives CASSDPSGRAGETQYF.

The chain carries TRBV2 and TRBJ2-1, with TRBD2 matching over 11 bases. The V gene's germline CDR1 is SNHLY and CDR2 FYNNEI. The CDR3 runs 15 residues. The V gene end was trimmed by 4 bases and the J gene end by 12 bases; junction bases not matched to a gene: 11. In DNA, the CDR3 is TGTGCCAGCAGTGCTGAAGGACTAGCGGGCGGAAGGCAGTTCTTC. The encoded protein is CASSAEGLAGGRQFF.

The V call is TRBV7-6, the J call TRBJ2-1; the D is unclear. The CDR3 is made up of 11 amino acids. Germline V lookup: CDR1 SGHVS, CDR2 FNYEAQ. Trimming stripped 5 bases from V and 5 bases from J, with 4 bases between. The CDR3 bases are TGTGCCAGCAGCCTTAACAATGAGCAGTTCTTC. Residues: CASSLNNEQFF. Together with reference TRBV7-6 and TRBJ2-1, the CDR3 gives the full variable domain: GAGVSQSPRYKVTKRGQDVALRCDPISGHVSLYWYRQALGQGPEFLTYFNYEAQQDKSGLPNDRFSAERPEGSISTLTIQRTEQRDSAMYRCASSLNNEQFFGPGTRLTVL.

The chain has TRBV28 and TRBJ2-7; 7 bases map to TRBD2. The trim removed 7 bases at V and 0 bases at J, leaving 12 bases unmatched. Looked up from germline, CDR1 is MDHEN and CDR2 is SYDVKM. This CDR3 region has 16 residues. The CDR3 protein is CASTRGLGVSSYEQYF. The DNA of the CDR3 is TGTGCCAGCACCCGCGGACTAGGGGTAAGCTCCTACGAGCAGTACTTC.

This chain connects TRBV30 to TRBJ1-5; 10 bases line up with TRBD1. Germline loops: CDR1 GTSNPN, CDR2 SVGIG (reference sequence). J was trimmed by 7 bases and V by 2 bases; bases with no gene match: 5. The CDR3 spans 14 residues. The CDR3 DNA reads TGTGCCTGGAGTCGGACAGGGGGACGGCAGCCCCAGCATTTT. Its translation is CAWSRTGGRQPQHF.

This clone was observed a few times. The CDR3 spells CASSINYGYTF. CDR3 DNA: TGTGCCAGCAGTATTAACTATGGCTACACCTTC. V gene TRBV28 combines with J gene TRBJ1-2, with D unresolved. V lost 5 bases and J lost 1, with 2 bases in between. The germline gives CDR1 MDHEN, CDR2 SYDVKM. The CDR3 has 11 amino acids.

The chain recombines TRBV18 with TRBJ1-2; D gene uncertain. This CDR3 has 15 amino acids. Germline lookup yields CDR1 KGHSH and CDR2 LQKENI. V shed 5 bases and J shed 0 bases, with 13 bases lying between them. CDR3 sequence: CASSGGGSANYGYTF. The CDR3 region has the DNA TGTGCCAGCTCAGGAGGCGGAAGTGCTAACTATGGCTACACCTTC.

The genes are TRBV4-2 and TRBJ2-1, with 8 bases aligning to TRBD2. With 0 bases clipped from V and 4 bases from J, the junction kept 5 bases outside the gene matches. The CDR3 is made up of 16 amino acids. CDR1 and CDR2 (germline): LGHNA, YNFKEQ. The CDR3 is CASSQDWASGYNEQFF. As DNA, the CDR3 is TGTGCCAGCAGCCAAGACTGGGCTAGCGGGTACAATGAGCAGTTCTTC.

The V and J genes are TRBV6-1 and TRBJ2-2; 8 bases fit TRBD1. CDR3 length: 13 amino acids. Germline CDR1 and CDR2: MNHNS and SASEGT. The V segment lost 8 bases and the J segment 5 bases; nucleotides outside the gene matches: 4. In DNA, the CDR3 is TGTGCCAGCCAGGGGGCGAGTACCGGGGAGCTGTTTTTT. Translating it yields CASQGASTGELFF.

This clone has a single count. This rearrangement joins TRBV20-1 to TRBJ2-7, with 9 bases matching TRBD1. V trimming: 6 bases; J trimming: 4 bases; junction bases outside the gene matches: 1. Looked up from germline, CDR1 is DFQATT and CDR2 is SNEGSKA (reference sequence). The CDR3 contains 11 residues. The CDR3 here is CSAGTGYEQYF. The DNA for the CDR3 is TGCAGTGCAGGGACAGGGTACGAGCAGTACTTC.

This chain uses TRBV19 with TRBJ2-4; possible D gene TRBD2, 5 bases. The germline CDR1 and CDR2 sequences are LNHDA and SQIVND (reference sequence). Trimming removed 5 bases from V and 3 bases from J, with 11 bases in between. The CDR3 spans 14 residues. For the CDR3, the DNA is TGTGCCAGTAGTGACATGGGAGACAAAAACATTCAGTACTTC. Encoded protein: CASSDMGDKNIQYF.

The rearrangement links TRBV4-1 to TRBJ2-5; no clear D gene. The germline V and J ends were trimmed by 0 bases and 5 bases, with 4 bases remaining between them. The germline CDR1 and CDR2 sequences are MGHRA and YSYEKL. CDR3 length equals 12 residues. CDR3 bases: TGCGCCAGCAGCCAAGATAAGGAGACCCAGTACTTC. Amino acids: CASSQDKETQYF.

The chain links TRBV5-5 to TRBJ2-3; D is ambiguous. This CDR3 region has 16 residues. Between the trimmed V and J ends, which lost 0 bases and 5 bases, there was a span of 16 bases. Germline V gene sequence: CDR1 SGHKS, CDR2 YYEKEE (reference sequence). The CDR3 nucleotides read TGTGCCAGCAGCTTGGCCTTGGGATCTAGAGGAGATACGCAGTATTTT. Protein product: CASSLALGSRGDTQYF.

The genes are TRBV6-1 and TRBJ1-2, with TRBD1 identical over 7 bases. CDR1 is MNHNS, CDR2 SASEGT, per germline. The V and J ends lost 8 bases and 4 bases, in that order; junction bases with no gene match: 7. This CDR3 contains 13 residues. The CDR3 nucleotides are TGTGCCAGCCTTGACAGGGAGCCCTATGGCTACACCTTC. Protein: CASLDREPYGYTF.

The chain has TRBV6-1 and TRBJ1-2; TRBD1 aligns across 8 bases. The CDR3 covers 14 residues. V shed 5 bases and J 8 bases; nucleotides not matched to a gene: 10. The V gene's germline CDR1 is MNHNS and CDR2 SASEGT. CDR3 sequence: CASSMDRASQGYTF. The CDR3 DNA sequence: TGTGCCAGCAGTATGGACAGGGCCTCGCAGGGCTACACCTTC.

The CDR3 here is CASSVGGVNSPLHF. CDR3 DNA sequence: TGTGCCAGCAGCGTAGGGGGGGTCAATTCACCCCTCCACTTT. This sequence joins TRBV9 and TRBJ1-6, with D possibly being TRBD1 (5 bases). The CDR3 contains 14 residues. Germline lookup yields CDR1 SGDLS and CDR2 YYNGEE. V lost 0 bases and J lost 7, with 8 bases in between.

The V call is TRBV11-3, the J call TRBJ2-7; 12 bases are shared with TRBD1. There are 16 residues in the CDR3. Trimming cost V 5 bases and J 2 bases; bases outside gene matches: 7. Per germline, CDR1 SGHNT and CDR2 YENEEA. The CDR3 nucleotides are TGTGCCAGCAGCACCGCCGGGACAGGGGGCGCCTACGAGCAGTACTTC. It codes for CASSTAGTGGAYEQYF.

V is TRBV10-3 and J is TRBJ2-5; the match to TRBD2 covers 11 bases. With V trimmed by 6 bases and J by 5 bases, 2 bases remained unmatched. Germline V gene lookup returns CDR1 ENHRY and CDR2 SYGVKD. There are 13 residues in the CDR3. In nucleotides, the CDR3 is TGTGCCATCAGAGGACTAGCGGGCGAGACCCAGTACTTC. This sequence encodes CAIRGLAGETQYF.

This clone has only one observation. The chain has TRBV5-8 and TRBJ1-2; perhaps TRBD1 as D (5 bases). Trimming left V 1 base short and J 8 bases short, with 15 bases between. This CDR3 is built from 14 residues. The germline V gene has CDR1 SGHTS and CDR2 YDEGEE. The CDR3 loop reads CASSLREGIRGYTF. The CDR3 bases are TGTGCCAGCAGCTTGCGTGAGGGGATACGGGGCTACACCTTC. The full variable domain, completed using reference TRBV5-8 and TRBJ1-2, is EAGVTQSPTHLIKTRGQQATLRCSPISGHTSVYWYQQALGLGLQFLLWYDEGEERNRGNFPPRFSGRQFPNYSSELNVNALELEDSALYLCASSLREGIRGYTFGSGTRLTVV.

The CDR3 region has the DNA TGTGCCAGCAGCCAAGACCACGGGACAGGGGGCCTAATTGAAGCTTTCTTT. It specifies CASSQDHGTGGLIEAFF. The chain recombines TRBV14 with TRBJ1-1; 12 bases line up with TRBD1. The CDR3 contains 17 residues. Germline V CDR1 and CDR2: SGHDN, FVKESK. Germline trimming cut 0 bases from V and 7 bases from J; bases unmatched to any gene: 9.

The chain recombines TRBV4-2 with TRBJ2-3; no definite D call. Germline values: CDR1 LGHNA, CDR2 YNFKEQ. The length of the CDR3 is 15 residues. V lost 0 bases and J 2 bases, leaving 9 bases between the germline ends. CDR3 DNA: TGTGCCAGCAGCCAAGAGGAATTATACACAGATACGCAGTATTTT. This codes for CASSQEELYTDTQYF.

In its sample, this clone was seen a few times. The V and J genes are TRBV4-1 and TRBJ1-5; D unresolved. Between the trimmed V and J ends, which lost 6 bases and 8 bases, there was a span of 23 bases. CDR1 is MGHRA, CDR2 YSYEKL, per germline. This CDR3 spans 16 amino acids. Here the CDR3 reads CASRRTSDIPTEPQHF. The DNA of the CDR3 is TGCGCCAGCAGGCGGACCTCTGATATCCCGACGGAGCCCCAGCATTTT.

This clone was seen just once. The CDR3 loop reads CASSSRTKRTDTQYF. DNA of the CDR3: TGTGCCAGCAGCTCACGGACTAAGCGGACAGATACGCAGTATTTT. This chain connects TRBV21-1 to TRBJ2-3; the D segment call TRBD2 is taken from the table without a DNA check. TRBV21-1 is annotated as a pseudogene. The CDR3 is 15 residues long.

CDR3 nucleotide sequence: TGTGCCAGCTCACCGACGTGGGAGATTAATTCACCCCTCCACTTT. It translates to CASSPTWEINSPLHF. This chain uses TRBV18 with TRBJ1-6; D is unresolved. The CDR3 length is 15 residues. Trimming took off 3 bases at V and 6 bases at J, with 12 bases between the two ends. In germline, CDR1 is KGHSH, CDR2 LQKENI.